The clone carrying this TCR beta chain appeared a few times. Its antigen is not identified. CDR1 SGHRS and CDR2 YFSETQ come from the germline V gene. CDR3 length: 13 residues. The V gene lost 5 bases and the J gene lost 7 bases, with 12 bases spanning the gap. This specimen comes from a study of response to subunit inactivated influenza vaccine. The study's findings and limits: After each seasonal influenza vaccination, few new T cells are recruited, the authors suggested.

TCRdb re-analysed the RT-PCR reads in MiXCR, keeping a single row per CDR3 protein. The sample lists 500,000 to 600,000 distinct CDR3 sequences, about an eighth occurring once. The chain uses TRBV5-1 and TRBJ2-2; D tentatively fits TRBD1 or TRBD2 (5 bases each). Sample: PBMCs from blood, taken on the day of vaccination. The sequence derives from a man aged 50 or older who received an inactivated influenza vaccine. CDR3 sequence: CASRPLGDGELFF. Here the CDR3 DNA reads TGCGCCAGCAGACCCTTGGGGGACGGGGAGCTGTTTTTT.